This TCR beta chain came from a study of cytomegalovirus exposure and HLA in healthy donors. Data came from immunoSEQ multiplex PCR; TCRdb stores just in-frame clones and leaves some out. The data hold approximately 240,000 clones, with under 95% observed a single time. The sample holds one count of this clone. This receptor was taken from a young woman in good health and CMV-seronegative. The specimen was PBMCs.

The CDR3 region is CASSEGEFGNEQFF. CDR3 nucleotide sequence: TGCGCCAGCAGTGAGGGGGAGTTCGGCAATGAGCAGTTCTTC. The chain carries TRBV10-1 and TRBJ2-1, with D tentatively TRBD2 (5 bases). Looked up from germline, CDR1 is WNHNN and CDR2 is SYGVQD (reference sequence). The CDR3 runs 14 residues. V shed 2 bases and J shed 6 bases, with 11 bases lying between them.